This T cell receptor beta chain was identified in a study of cytomegalovirus exposure and HLA in healthy donors (dated by TCRdb to about 2017). Looking at the study overall: An earlier analysis of about 530 of the donors reported about 300 Gb of sequence data and around 100 million unique TCR beta sequences obtained from about 179 million T cells. Around 300 gigabases of sequencing data and approximately 85 million unique TCR sequences were included in an early release covering several hundred HLA-typed donors. Of the roughly 400 genotyped donors, 80% to 90% were placed in the genetic ancestry cluster associated with self-reported Caucasian donors. The aim of the study was to test whether cataloging public T cell receptors could identify signatures of past pathogen exposure. The study profiled the T cell repertoires of under 700 subjects by immunosequencing and related them to cytomegalovirus serostatus. Besides the first cohort of approximately 710 subjects, a separate validation cohort made up of 90 to 150 different subjects was used. To predict cytomegalovirus infection status, the study brought together high-throughput TCR immunosequencing, statistical association of individual TCRs with disease status, and machine learning. To study patterns of TCR occurrence, a later analysis re-analyzed previously published TCR beta repertoires from just over 650 donors and added high-resolution HLA genotyping. The later analysis used no new phenotypic data to find candidate immune exposures, relying instead on TCR beta sequences and their occurrence across donors. To decide whether each TCR beta V gene segment behaved as functional or pseudogenic, an earlier analysis of some 600 of the donors relied on high-throughput TCR beta sequencing. Donor age, sex, ethnicity and CMV serostatus were collected together with the repertoire data. In a later genetic analysis, genome-wide SNP genotypes for about 65% of the 666 donors were used, and that subset was treated as a discovery cohort. All discovery cohort repertoires had been generated using a single sequencing platform. Both class I and class II loci were covered by HLA typing, at four-digit resolution. The number of typed donors differed by locus: roughly 629-640 for A, B, C, DRB1 and DQB1; some 540 for DQA1; some 610 for DPA1; and approximately 450 for DPB1. Roughly five DR-DQ haplotypes were handled as single units for association and clustering, since linkage in the cohort was strong. On average, approximately 250,000 unique TCR beta nucleotide sequences were sequenced per donor among several hundred genotyped donors of the cohort, with approximately 18% of those sequences being non-productive.

Ends trimmed: V by 4 bases, J by 3 bases; bases unmatched to a gene: 8. Spanning cysteine to phenylalanine, the CDR3 consists of 15 amino acids. CDR3 DNA is the only sequence kept; it has 45 bases, read in frame from the first base. CDR1 and CDR2 (SEHNR, FQNEAQ) derive from the germline V gene (reference sequence). Libraries were made using the immunoSEQ multiplex PCR assay. A mixture of 60 forward primers for TCR Vbeta segments and 13 reverse primers for TCR Jbeta segments was used in the multiplex PCR. Amplification of the CDR3 region of rearranged TCR beta genes was performed with a multiplex PCR assay on genomic DNA. The Illumina HiSeq System was used to sequence the amplified TCR beta libraries as 87-base-pair reads. The published analysis was carried out like this. A later analysis tallied 80 million to 95 million unique TCR beta chains across the 600 to 700 repertoires, and some 10 million of those chains were shared by two or more donors. Raw reads were error-corrected and collapsed into unique sequences with a nearest-neighbor algorithm that merged closely related sequences to remove PCR and sequencing errors. V, D and J gene segments were assigned by aligning CDR3 sequences to IMGT reference sequences. Each retained sequence needed at least a six-nucleotide match to both a V gene segment and a J gene segment. Rearrangements were classified as productive when the CDR3 lacked stop codons and remained in frame with V and J, and all other rearrangements were classified as non-productive. CDR3 was defined by IMGT convention, running from the second conserved V-encoded cysteine to the conserved J-encoded phenylalanine. The earlier analysis of about 610 of the donors excluded sequences that lacked an unambiguous match to a single V gene segment. An earlier analysis of 500 to 700 of the donors classified V segments as functional when productive rearrangements were above 56.7% and as segregating when the standard deviation between donors was above 5%. A statistical classification framework was built to diagnose cytomegalovirus status from the catalog of TCR beta chain sequences. V and J gene assignment, in a later analysis, came from comparing TCR nucleotide sequences with IMGT/GENE-DB human TR gene sequences. Using the TCRdist pipeline, a later analysis assigned CDR3 sequences along with most-parsimonious VDJ recombination scenarios. In a later analysis, every TCR beta chain was defined by the combination of its CDR3 amino acid sequence and its V-gene family, and reads without a unique V-gene family were dropped. As a way to deal with suspected cross-contamination and a sequencing artifact, a later analysis dropped roughly 620 nucleotide sequences that were highly shared and had low generation probability. In a later analysis, a clonal expansion index for each public chain was calculated from normalized within-repertoire ranks of inferred template counts. In a later analysis, generation probabilities were computed with a VDJ recombination model fitted to out-of-frame rearrangements, and the resulting probabilities were checked against IGoR. In a later analysis, TCR-TCR, TCR-HLA and TCR-CMV co-occurrence was scored with hypergeometric tests, and a repertoire-size bias correction was applied to TCR pairs. To estimate false discovery rates, a later analysis permuted the HLA or CMV assignments 20 times. In a later analysis, co-occurring TCRs were grouped using DBSCAN, and TCRdist sequence similarity was added for clustering within HLA-allele-positive subsets. Repertoires with fewer than 30,000 or more than 120,000 public chains were left out of co-occurrence clustering, as were a handful of repertoires with anomalous nucleotide sharing. Here the immuneACCESS table is served through TCRdb, limited to in-frame sequences with V and J called. Missing clones are a known gap in these copies; in checked studies unresolved V genes cover under half, and the rest lacks a known reason. From that table come the V and J calls and clone size; the DNA was used to work out D and trimming. The sample table contains 150,000 to 200,000 clones; only one count was recorded for approximately 67% of them. The ten largest clonotypes hold around 4% of the sample.

The cohort consisted of 600 to 700 healthy bone marrow donors. At the time of sampling, all cohort members were nominally healthy, though unrecorded immune exposures were likely present. The donor tested CMV seropositive, placing the donor among the 250 to 350 seropositive members of the cohort. A peripheral blood sample was collected from each donor, and TCR beta sequencing was performed on peripheral blood mononuclear cells. The Qiagen DNeasy Blood Extraction Kit was used to extract genomic DNA from the blood cell samples. As for this clone: Its antigen has not been determined. There are no base qualities to consult, and no much larger clone falls within one base.

Results the study describes overall, beyond this receptor: This cohort had only TCR beta chains sequenced, and the lack of alpha or paired-chain data limited which features could be detected. Immune exposure information for the cohort was limited to CMV serostatus. A cluster of highly shared sequence variants was judged likely to represent a technical artifact of the sequencing pipeline. In an earlier analysis of 587 of the donors, most TCR beta V segments appeared in productive rearrangements about 87% or about 30% of the time, broadly matching IMGT annotations. Linkage disequilibrium might explain the correlated functional status among segregating V segments, but an unknown experimental factor could not be excluded. In the study, 150 to 200 TCR beta chains were listed as associated with cytomegalovirus. Most TCR sequences were seen in very few donors, while some public TCRs were found in many individuals. It was suggested by the authors that the approach could potentially be generalized to other disease states and immunological phenotypes. Compared with equally common non-associated chains, HLA-associated TCR beta chains in a later analysis were more clonally expanded and had lower generation probabilities. In vitro tests confirmed that three of the cytomegalovirus-associated TCR beta chains recognize cytomegalovirus antigens. At a false discovery rate of 0.05, a later analysis linked some 18,000 TCR beta sequences to specific HLA alleles. When HLA alleles, especially DR and DQ, strongly co-occurred, attributing TCR associations to individual alleles was difficult. Because HLA typing was unavailable for some donors at each locus, only the typed subset was used in association tests. Presence/absence analyses assumed roughly uniform sequencing depth across donors, an assumption that may not hold. Compared with the roughly 670-donor mean, donors in an Asian-associated ancestry cluster had fewer N-insertions in productive TCRs, according to a later genetic analysis. Seventeen rarely observed V segments, including chromosome 9 orphons, were excluded from the earlier analysis of approximately 500 of the donors because counts were too low. In a later analysis, the rate of TCR association differed among HLA loci, with DRB1 alleles having the most associated TCRs and HLA-C alleles having the fewest. Because the 87-base-pair reads could not distinguish some IMGT-functional V segments, including TRBV6-2 and TRBV6-3, those segments were excluded. According to a later analysis, most CMV-associated TCR beta chains appeared to be HLA-restricted, and the HLA associations seemed to be driven largely by CMV exposure. A further reported finding was that TCR beta sequences accurately predicted the HLA-A and HLA-B alleles for most subjects in the first cohort. In a later analysis, several top co-occurrence clusters were reported to appear linked to parvovirus B19, influenza, CMV and Epstein-Barr virus. The classifier was reported to diagnose cytomegalovirus status with high specificity and sensitivity in both the original and validation cohorts. In a later genetic analysis, a missense DCLRE1C variant was associated with V-gene and J-gene trimming of TCR beta chains, and the association was replicated in an independent cohort.

Sequencing was done on a sample of PBMCs. This receptor was taken from a woman aged 18 to 35 in good health and CMV-seropositive. Recombination joined TRBV7-9 with TRBJ1-1; the junction holds 7 bases that match TRBD1. Here is the DNA: TGTGCCAGCAGCTCACTGGTAGGGGGCGACACTGAAGCTTTCTTT. This codes for CASSSLVGGDTEAFF. The CDR3 plus the reference TRBV7-9 and TRBJ1-1 genes for the other parts give the full variable domain: DTGVSQNPRHKITKRGQNVTFRCDPISEHNRLYWYRQTLGQGPEFLTYFQNEAQLEKSRLLSDRFSAERPKGSFSTLEIQRTEQGDSAMYLCASSSLVGGDTEAFFGQGTRLTVV.